These T cell receptor beta chains were read from a single sample in a study of T cell repertoires in cytomegalovirus infection. Their recognized antigens are unknown. TCRdb re-derived calls from the reads in MiXCR, one entry per CDR3 protein. The sample has 400,000 to 600,000 distinct CDR3 sequences, under 45% seen once. The source was cultured PBMCs, collected from culture after CMV antigen stimulation. Source of these receptors: a human donor in good health (CMV status not recorded). Some clones in this sample may be carry-over from other donors' samples. CDR3s include the opening cysteine and the closing phenylalanine or tryptophan. Each record gives: D gene, V gene, J gene, clone size, CDR3 DNA, CDR3 protein. D genes are given only for firm matches. For some rows the clone size is stated as once, few or many, or as a class when expanded; others skip it.

d_gene: NA
v_gene: TRBV12-3/TRBV12-4
j_gene: TRBJ2-7
abundance: few
CDR3nt: TGTGCCAGCAGTTATAGGTTAGAGGTCCGCTCCGAGCAGTACTTC
CDR3aa: CASSYRLEVRSEQYF

d_gene: NA
v_gene: TRBV7-8
j_gene: TRBJ1-5
abundance: few
CDR3nt: TGTGCCAGCAGCACTAGCCGGCTAACAGGGTCGGGACAGCCCCAGCATTTT
CDR3aa: CASSTSRLTGSGQPQHF

d_gene: NA
v_gene: TRBV15
j_gene: TRBJ1-4
abundance: NA
CDR3nt: TGTGCCACCGCCGCGACTCTCCGTAATGAAAAACTGTTTTTT
CDR3aa: CATAATLRNEKLFF

d_gene: TRBD2
v_gene: TRBV6-5
j_gene: TRBJ2-3
abundance: NA
CDR3nt: TGTGCCAGCAGTTATTCCTTAGCGGGGGATACGCAGTATTTT
CDR3aa: CASSYSLAGDTQYF

d_gene: NA
v_gene: TRBV7-9
j_gene: TRBJ2-3
abundance: NA
CDR3nt: TGTGCCAGCAGCCGACGAGGGACTCCTAGCACAGATACGCAGTATTTT
CDR3aa: CASSRRGTPSTDTQYF

d_gene: TRBD2
v_gene: TRBV2
j_gene: TRBJ2-1
abundance: NA
CDR3nt: TGTGCCAGCAGTGAATTGGGACTAGCGGGAGCCATAAACAATGAGCAGTTCTTC
CDR3aa: CASSELGLAGAINNEQFF

d_gene: NA
v_gene: TRBV7-2
j_gene: TRBJ2-7
abundance: few
CDR3nt: TGTGCCAGCAATCAAGTAGGGAACTACGAGCAGTACTTC
CDR3aa: CASNQVGNYEQYF

d_gene: NA
v_gene: TRBV7-9
j_gene: TRBJ2-3
abundance: NA
CDR3nt: NA
CDR3aa: CASSRVGEGTDTKYF

d_gene: NA
v_gene: TRBV7-2
j_gene: TRBJ2-2
abundance: many
CDR3nt: TGTGCCAGCAGCTTTAAATCAGGGTGGACCGGGGAGCTGTTTTTT
CDR3aa: CASSFKSGWTGELFF

d_gene: NA
v_gene: TRBV19
j_gene: TRBJ1-1
abundance: few
CDR3nt: TGTGCCAGTAGTATAGGCCCCGGGATGAACACTGAAGCTTTCTTT
CDR3aa: CASSIGPGMNTEAFF

d_gene: NA
v_gene: TRBV29-1
j_gene: TRBJ1-1
abundance: NA
CDR3nt: TGCAGCGTCCGTAGGGCAGCGGAGAACACTGAAGCTTTCTTT
CDR3aa: CSVRRAAENTEAFF

d_gene: NA
v_gene: TRBV12-3/TRBV12-4
j_gene: TRBJ1-5
abundance: NA
CDR3nt: TGTGCCACTGGGGTGGATAGCAATCAGCCCCAGCATTTT
CDR3aa: CATGVDSNQPQHF

d_gene: NA
v_gene: TRBV5-1
j_gene: TRBJ2-7
abundance: few
CDR3nt: TGCGCCAGCAGCTTGGCGGTTAATGCTGAATACGAGCAGTACTTC
CDR3aa: CASSLAVNAEYEQYF

d_gene: TRBD1
v_gene: TRBV7-8
j_gene: TRBJ1-1
abundance: NA
CDR3nt: TGTGCCAGCAGCTTAGCGGGGACAGAAGACACTGAAGCTTTCTTT
CDR3aa: CASSLAGTEDTEAFF

d_gene: TRBD1
v_gene: TRBV7-2
j_gene: TRBJ1-2
abundance: few
CDR3nt: TGTGCCAGCAGGTTGGCAGGGGGTGGCTACACCTTC
CDR3aa: CASRLAGGGYTF

d_gene: TRBD1
v_gene: TRBV12-3/TRBV12-4
j_gene: TRBJ2-5
abundance: NA
CDR3nt: TGTGCCAGCAGTGGAACCGACAGGGGACTTATAGAGACCCAGTACTTC
CDR3aa: CASSGTDRGLIETQYF

d_gene: NA
v_gene: TRBV2
j_gene: TRBJ1-6
abundance: few
CDR3nt: TGTGCCAGCTTAGGTGTTGGGGATTCACCCCTCCACTTT
CDR3aa: CASLGVGDSPLHF

d_gene: TRBD1
v_gene: TRBV6-1
j_gene: TRBJ2-1
abundance: NA
CDR3nt: TGTGCCAGCAGTGAAAAGGACAGGGTTGGCTACAATGAGCAGTTCTTC
CDR3aa: CASSEKDRVGYNEQFF

d_gene: TRBD2
v_gene: TRBV7-2
j_gene: TRBJ2-5
abundance: NA
CDR3nt: TGTGCCAGCAGCTTACTAGCGGGGGGAGAGACCCAGTACTTC
CDR3aa: CASSLLAGGETQYF

d_gene: TRBD1
v_gene: TRBV7-2
j_gene: TRBJ2-7
abundance: few
CDR3nt: TGTGCCAGCAGCTCTTCTTCCGGGACAGGGAGTTACGAGCAGTACTTC
CDR3aa: CASSSSSGTGSYEQYF

d_gene: NA
v_gene: TRBV7-2
j_gene: TRBJ2-5
abundance: few
CDR3nt: TGTGCCAGCAGCTTAGTAACCGAAGAGACCCAGTACTTC
CDR3aa: CASSLVTEETQYF

d_gene: NA
v_gene: TRBV6-6
j_gene: TRBJ2-7
abundance: NA
CDR3nt: TGTGCCAGCAGTTACTCAACCGGAAACTACGAGCAGTACTTC
CDR3aa: CASSYSTGNYEQYF

d_gene: NA
v_gene: TRBV7-2
j_gene: TRBJ1-5
abundance: many
CDR3nt: TGTGCCAGCAGCTTAAGTTCCCGTCAAGAAAGCAATCAGCCCCAGCATTTT
CDR3aa: CASSLSSRQESNQPQHF

d_gene: TRBD2
v_gene: TRBV5-1
j_gene: TRBJ2-1
abundance: NA
CDR3nt: TGCGCCAGCAGCTTGGAAGGGTTGGCTAGCGGGAGGAGGCACAATGAGCAGTTCTTC
CDR3aa: CASSLEGLASGRRHNEQFF

d_gene: NA
v_gene: TRBV29-1
j_gene: TRBJ2-1
abundance: NA
CDR3nt: TGCAGCGCCCTGGGGCCTGAGCAGTTCTTC
CDR3aa: CSALGPEQFF

d_gene: NA
v_gene: TRBV7-8
j_gene: TRBJ2-1
abundance: few
CDR3nt: TGTGCCAGCAGCAAAGTTGAAGATGAGCAGTTCTTC
CDR3aa: CASSKVEDEQFF